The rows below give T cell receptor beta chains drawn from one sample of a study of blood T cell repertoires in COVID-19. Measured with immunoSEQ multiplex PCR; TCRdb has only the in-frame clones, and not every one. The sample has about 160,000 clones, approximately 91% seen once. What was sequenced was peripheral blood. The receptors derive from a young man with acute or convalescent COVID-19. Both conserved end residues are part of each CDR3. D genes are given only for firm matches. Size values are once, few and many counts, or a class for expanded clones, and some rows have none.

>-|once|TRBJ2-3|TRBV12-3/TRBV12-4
CASSQDITDTQYF
TGTGCCAGCAGCCAGGACATCACAGATACGCAGTATTTT
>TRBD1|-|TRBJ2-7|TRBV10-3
CAIRATTGQGPYEQYF
TGTGCCATCAGGGCAACCACAGGACAGGGGCCCTACGAGCAGTACTTC
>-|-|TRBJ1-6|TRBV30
CAWSVLGGLGNSPLHF
TGTGCCTGGAGTGTACTGGGAGGGTTGGGGAATTCACCCCTCCACTTT
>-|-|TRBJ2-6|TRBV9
CASSVPRGQPLSGANVLTF
TGTGCCAGCAGCGTACCCCGGGGACAACCCCTCTCTGGGGCCAACGTCCTGACTTTC
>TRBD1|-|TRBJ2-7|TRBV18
CASALPGTGKPENYEQYF
TGTGCCAGCGCGCTACCCGGGACAGGAAAACCAGAGAACTACGAGCAGTACTTC
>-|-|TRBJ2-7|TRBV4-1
CASSQGWPVLLEQYF
TGCGCCAGCAGCCAAGGGTGGCCCGTCCTCCTGGAGCAGTACTTC
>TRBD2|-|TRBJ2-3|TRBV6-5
CASSRGDVTDTQYF
TGTGCCAGCAGCCGGGGGGATGTTACAGATACGCAGTATTTT
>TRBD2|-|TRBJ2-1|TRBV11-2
CASSRLGLATPVNNEQFF
TGTGCCAGCAGCCGCCTCGGACTAGCGACTCCCGTTAACAATGAGCAGTTCTTC
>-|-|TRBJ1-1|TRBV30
CAWTTGFGSTEAFF
TGTGCCTGGACGACGGGGTTCGGGAGCACTGAAGCTTTCTTT
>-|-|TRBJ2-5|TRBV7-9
CASSLVRGRGETQYF
TGTGCCAGCAGCTTAGTACGAGGTAGAGGGGAGACCCAGTACTTC
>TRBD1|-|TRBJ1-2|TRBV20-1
CSASRDSRYGYTF
TGCAGTGCTAGTAGGGACAGTCGTTATGGCTACACCTTC
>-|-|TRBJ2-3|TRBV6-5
CASKRDGGTDTQYF
TGTGCCAGCAAGAGGGATGGGGGCACAGATACGCAGTATTTT
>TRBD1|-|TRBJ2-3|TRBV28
CASSLVMLTGGPTDTQYF
TGTGCCAGCAGTTTGGTCATGCTTACAGGGGGCCCCACAGATACGCAGTATTTT
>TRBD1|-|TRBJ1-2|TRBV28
CASSDSTGGYGYTF
TGTGCCAGCAGTGATTCCACAGGGGGCTATGGCTACACCTTC
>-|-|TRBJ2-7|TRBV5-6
CASSSGVHEQYF
TGTGCCAGCAGCTCAGGGGTACACGAGCAGTACTTC
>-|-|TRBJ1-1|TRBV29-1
CSAGEGTEAFF
TGCAGCGCCGGAGAGGGTACTGAAGCTTTCTTT
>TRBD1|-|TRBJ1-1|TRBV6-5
CASIPRGPRNTEAFF
TGTGCCAGCATCCCCAGGGGGCCCCGGAACACTGAAGCTTTCTTT
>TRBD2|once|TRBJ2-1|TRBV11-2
CASSLGLAGANEQFF
TGTGCCAGCAGCTTAGGGCTAGCGGGGGCCAATGAGCAGTTCTTC
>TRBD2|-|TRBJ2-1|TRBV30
CAWSVLAGRNEQFF
TGTGCCTGGAGTGTACTAGCGGGACGCAATGAGCAGTTCTTC
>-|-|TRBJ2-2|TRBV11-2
CASSFSGVRAGELFF
TGTGCCAGCAGCTTTTCGGGGGTCCGGGCCGGGGAGCTGTTTTTT
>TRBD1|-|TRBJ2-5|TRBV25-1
CASRPTGGVQETQYF
TGTGCCAGCAGACCAACAGGGGGTGTACAAGAGACCCAGTACTTC
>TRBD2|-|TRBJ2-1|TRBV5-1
CASSFRPGLADNEQFF
TGCGCCAGCAGCTTCCGTCCGGGACTAGCGGACAATGAGCAGTTCTTC
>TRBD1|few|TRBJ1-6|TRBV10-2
CASMWRQGGSPLHF
TGCGCCAGCATGTGGAGACAGGGCGGATCACCCCTCCACTTT
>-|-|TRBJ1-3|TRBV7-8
CASSFIRGYGAGNTIYF
TGTGCCAGCAGCTTCATTCGGGGGTACGGCGCTGGAAACACCATATATTTT
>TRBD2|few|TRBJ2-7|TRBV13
CASSSTSGLTYEQYF
TGTGCCAGCAGCTCAACTAGCGGCCTTACCTACGAGCAGTACTTC
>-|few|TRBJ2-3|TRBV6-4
CASSDGNGDTDTQYF
TGTGCCAGCAGTGACGGGAACGGGGACACAGATACGCAGTATTTT
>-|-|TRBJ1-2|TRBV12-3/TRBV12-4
CASGPGRGHGYTF
TGTGCCAGCGGACCTGGGCGGGGACATGGCTACACCTTC
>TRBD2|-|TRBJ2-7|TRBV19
CATPSASGRADEQYF
TGTGCCACACCTTCGGCTAGCGGGAGGGCCGACGAGCAGTACTTC
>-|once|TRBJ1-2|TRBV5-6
CASSLWGANYGYTF
TGTGCCAGCAGCCTTTGGGGAGCCAACTATGGCTACACCTTC
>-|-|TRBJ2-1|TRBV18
CASSPPGNEQFF
TGTGCCAGCTCACCACCCGGGAATGAGCAGTTCTTC
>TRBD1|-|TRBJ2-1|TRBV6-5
CASNRQGTIYNEQFF
TGTGCCAGCAATCGACAGGGTACAATATACAATGAGCAGTTCTTC
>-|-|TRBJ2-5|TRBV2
CASRTAGREEETQYF
TGTGCCAGCAGGACGGCCGGGCGGGAAGAAGAGACCCAGTACTTC
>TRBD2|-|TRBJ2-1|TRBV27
CASSPSGMTSYNEQFF
TGTGCCAGCAGTCCCAGCGGGATGACGTCCTACAATGAGCAGTTCTTC
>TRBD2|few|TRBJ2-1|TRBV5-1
CASSLDVAGRYNEQFF
TGCGCCAGCAGCTTGGACGTAGCGGGAAGGTACAATGAGCAGTTCTTC
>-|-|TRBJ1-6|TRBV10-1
CASSEQRNSPLHF
TGCGCCAGCAGTGAGCAGCGGAATTCACCCCTCCACTTT
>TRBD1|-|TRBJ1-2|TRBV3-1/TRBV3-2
CASSQRTGWGYTF
TGTGCCAGCAGCCAGAGGACAGGGTGGGGCTACACCTTC
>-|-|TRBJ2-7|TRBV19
CASSILKGAYEQYF
TGTGCCAGTAGTATACTAAAGGGGGCCTACGAGCAGTACTTC
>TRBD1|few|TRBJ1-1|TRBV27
CASRERGPWAEAFF
TGTGCCAGCAGGGAGAGGGGGCCTTGGGCTGAAGCTTTCTTT
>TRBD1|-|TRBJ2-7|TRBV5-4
CASSPHGQGIDEQYF
TGTGCCAGCAGCCCTCATGGACAGGGCATTGACGAGCAGTACTTC
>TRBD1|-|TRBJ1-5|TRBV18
CASSLTGKGEQPQHF
TGTGCCAGCTCGCTGACAGGGAAAGGCGAACAGCCCCAGCATTTT
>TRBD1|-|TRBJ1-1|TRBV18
CASSPDRDTEAFF
TGTGCCAGCTCACCGGACAGGGACACTGAAGCTTTCTTT
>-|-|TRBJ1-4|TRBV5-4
CASSLYSAGGKLFF
TGTGCCAGCAGCTTGTATTCGGCGGGGGGAAAACTGTTTTTT
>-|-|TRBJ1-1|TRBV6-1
CASSERGNTEAFF
TGTGCCAGCAGTGAAAGGGGGAACACTGAAGCTTTCTTT
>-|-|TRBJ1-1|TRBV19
CASSILGGVEAFF
TGTGCCAGTAGTATTTTAGGGGGAGTTGAAGCTTTCTTT
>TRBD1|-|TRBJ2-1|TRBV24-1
CATSDLGQGGNEQFF
TGTGCCACCAGTGATTTGGGACAGGGCGGCAATGAGCAGTTCTTC
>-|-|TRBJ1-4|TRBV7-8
CASSLFGIVGSSNEKLFF
TGTGCCAGCAGCTTATTCGGGATTGTAGGGAGTTCTAATGAAAAACTGTTTTTT
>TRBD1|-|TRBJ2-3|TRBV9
CASSVDRGLGTDTQYF
TGTGCCAGCAGCGTAGATAGGGGGCTGGGGACAGATACGCAGTATTTT
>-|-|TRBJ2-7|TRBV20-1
CSASLGNAEQYF
TGCAGTGCTAGTCTAGGTAATGCCGAGCAGTACTTC
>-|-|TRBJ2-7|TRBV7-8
CASSLGSSSYEQYF
TGTGCCAGCAGCTTAGGTAGCAGCTCCTACGAGCAGTACTTC
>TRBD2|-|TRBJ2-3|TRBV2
CASSDRRRGSTDTQYF
TGTGCCAGCAGTGATCGTAGGCGGGGGAGCACAGATACGCAGTATTTT